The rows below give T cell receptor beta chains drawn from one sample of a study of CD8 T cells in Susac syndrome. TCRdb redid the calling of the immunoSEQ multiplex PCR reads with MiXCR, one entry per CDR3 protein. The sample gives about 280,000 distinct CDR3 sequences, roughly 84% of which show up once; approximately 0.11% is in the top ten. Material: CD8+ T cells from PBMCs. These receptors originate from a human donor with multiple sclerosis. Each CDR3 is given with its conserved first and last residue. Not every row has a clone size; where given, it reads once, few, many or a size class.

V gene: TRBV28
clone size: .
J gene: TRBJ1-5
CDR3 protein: CASTQSGSGNQPQHF

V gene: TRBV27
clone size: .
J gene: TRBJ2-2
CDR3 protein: CASSLTGQGANTGELFF

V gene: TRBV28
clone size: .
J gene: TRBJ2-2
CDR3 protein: CASSPDFSQNTGELFF

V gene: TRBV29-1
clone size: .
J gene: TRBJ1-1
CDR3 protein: CSVEIPQVMNTEAFF

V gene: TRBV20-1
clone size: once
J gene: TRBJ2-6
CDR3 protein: CSFRAAGANVLTF

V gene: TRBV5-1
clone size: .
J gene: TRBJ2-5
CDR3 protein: CASSLTPAETQYF

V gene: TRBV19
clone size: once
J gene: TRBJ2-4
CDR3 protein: CASGGGKNIQYF

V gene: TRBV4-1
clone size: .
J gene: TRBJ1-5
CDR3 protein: CASSQNPGYQPQHF

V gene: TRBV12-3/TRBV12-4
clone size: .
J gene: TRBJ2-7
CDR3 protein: CASTNGYEQYF

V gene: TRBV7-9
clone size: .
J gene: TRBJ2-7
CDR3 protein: CASSLAQGQIYEQYF

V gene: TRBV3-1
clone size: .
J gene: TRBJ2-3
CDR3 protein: CASSQAREIPDTQYF

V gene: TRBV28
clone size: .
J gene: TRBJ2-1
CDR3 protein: CASIPQRREGWNEQFF

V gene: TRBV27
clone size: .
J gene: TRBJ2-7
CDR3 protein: CASNPQGGSRREQYF

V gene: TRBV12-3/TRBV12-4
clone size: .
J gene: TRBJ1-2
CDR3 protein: CASSLALHPTGQNGYTF

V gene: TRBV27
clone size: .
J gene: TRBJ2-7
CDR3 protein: CAARDPFYEQYF

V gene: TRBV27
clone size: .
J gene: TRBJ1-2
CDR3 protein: CASMLTGGDGGYTF

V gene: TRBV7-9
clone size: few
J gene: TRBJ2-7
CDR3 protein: CASSALGGEQYF

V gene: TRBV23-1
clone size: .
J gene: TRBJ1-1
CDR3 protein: CASSHDLEGEGERGTEAFF

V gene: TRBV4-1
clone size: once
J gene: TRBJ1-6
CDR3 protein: CASSPGTVGGSPLHF

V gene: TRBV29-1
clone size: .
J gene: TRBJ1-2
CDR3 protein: CSVSARGVYGYTF

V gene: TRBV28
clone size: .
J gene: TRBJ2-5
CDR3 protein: CASSFAGVHQETQYF

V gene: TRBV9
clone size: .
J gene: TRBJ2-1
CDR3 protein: CASSFLGQAGGDEQFF

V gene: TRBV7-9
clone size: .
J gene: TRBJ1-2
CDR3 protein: CASSSGTGTRSYTF

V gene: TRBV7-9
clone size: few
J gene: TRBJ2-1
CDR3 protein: CASSSPSASSYNEQFF

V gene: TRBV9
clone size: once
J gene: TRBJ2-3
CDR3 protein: CASSTSGSTDTQYF

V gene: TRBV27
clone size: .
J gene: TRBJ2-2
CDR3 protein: CASSFSGRAGELFF

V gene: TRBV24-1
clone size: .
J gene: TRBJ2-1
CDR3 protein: CATSDPRGLIEADSYNEQFF

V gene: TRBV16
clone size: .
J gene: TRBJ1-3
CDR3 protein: CASSQLEQFSGNTIYF

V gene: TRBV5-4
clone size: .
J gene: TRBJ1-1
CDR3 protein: CASSFNVGHANTEAFF

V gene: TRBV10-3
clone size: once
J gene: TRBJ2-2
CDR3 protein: CAISESTLAGELFF

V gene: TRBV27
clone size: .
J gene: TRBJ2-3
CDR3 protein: CASSLSGATYGDTQYF

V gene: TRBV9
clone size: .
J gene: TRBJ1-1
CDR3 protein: CASSVGARTGGTEAFF

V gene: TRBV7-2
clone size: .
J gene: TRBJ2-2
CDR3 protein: CASSLWDFQGGELFF

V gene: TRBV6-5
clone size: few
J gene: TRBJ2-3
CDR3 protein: CASGSGRAGDTQYF

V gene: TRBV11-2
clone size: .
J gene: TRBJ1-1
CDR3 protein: CASSLDPNTEAFF

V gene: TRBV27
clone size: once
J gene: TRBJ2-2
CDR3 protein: CASSLSETGVTGELFF

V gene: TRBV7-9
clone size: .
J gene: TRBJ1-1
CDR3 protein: CASSFVTVPRGTEAFF

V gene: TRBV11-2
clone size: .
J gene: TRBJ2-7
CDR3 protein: CASSLVRDLYEQYF

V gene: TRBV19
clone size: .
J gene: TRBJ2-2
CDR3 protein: CASSRRVAVNTGELFF

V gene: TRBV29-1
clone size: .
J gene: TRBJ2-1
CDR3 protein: CSVEGLTTNEQFF

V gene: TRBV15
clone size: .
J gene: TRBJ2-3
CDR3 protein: CATYHRDIHTDTQYF

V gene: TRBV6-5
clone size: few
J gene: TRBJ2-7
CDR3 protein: CASSSPREYPYEQYF

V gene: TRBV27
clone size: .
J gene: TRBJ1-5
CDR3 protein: CASSFTGGFQPQHF

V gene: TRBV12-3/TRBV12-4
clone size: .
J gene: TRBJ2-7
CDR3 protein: CASRDVGGSSYEQYF

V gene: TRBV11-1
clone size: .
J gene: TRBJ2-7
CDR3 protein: CASGETGGAEGEQYF

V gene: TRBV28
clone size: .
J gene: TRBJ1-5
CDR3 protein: CASSSRVEAFQPQHF

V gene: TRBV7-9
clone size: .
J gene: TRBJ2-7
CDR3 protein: CASSLEEGRNEQYF